This note documents a single T cell receptor (beta chain) sequence. The target of this receptor is not known. Base qualities are not recorded, but no much larger clone differs from it by a single base. This specimen belongs to a study of T-cell reconstitution after alpha-beta-depleted transplantation in children (dated by TCRdb to 2016 to 2018). For the wider study: The study quantitatively tracked T-cell immune reconstitution after TCRalphabeta/CD19-depleted allogeneic hematopoietic cell transplantation in children using TCR repertoire profiling.

Libraries were constructed by PCR. Sequenced on an Illumina HiSeq 2500. TCR library preparation used molecular barcoding, with unique molecular identifiers applied to normalize quantification of the TCRbeta repertoire. TCRdb cleaned the public reads at Q25 with fastp, built clones with MiXCR and kept in-frame beta chains. Entries that share a CDR3 protein sequence are merged under the most common genes and DNA. The sample has a few hundred thousand distinct CDR3 sequences on record, 10% of them singletons. The ten largest make up 7.5% of the sample. Inclusive of the bounding cysteine and phenylalanine, the CDR3 is 15 residues long. The entry retains the CDR3 DNA only, 45 bases that are in frame from base 1. Sequences DFQATT (CDR1) and SNEGSKA (CDR2) are obtained from the germline V gene (reference sequence). V trim: 3 bases; J trim: 8 bases; unmatched bases: 13. The treatment or condition label for this specimen denotes: allogeneic hematopoietic cell transplantation with graft depleted of TCRalphabeta T cells and CD19 B cells. TCRalphabeta/CD19-depleted allogeneic hematopoietic cell grafts were given to the transplant recipients, all of whom were children.

Overall study results and their limits: In some patients, high TCRbeta diversity at day 60 was attributed to recipient T cells and intrathymic progenitors that had survived conditioning. Over subsequent months, a decline in hyperexpanded clone frequencies was noted, and after one year, T-cell counts and TCRbeta diversity were mostly ascribed to newly produced T cells. The apparently early recovery of alphabetaT-cell counts about two months after transplant reportedly depended on only several hundred rapidly expanded clones that came from non-depleted graft cells.

The source material was PBMCs, sampled before TCRalphabeta/CD19-depleted stem cell transplant. The sequence came from a boy younger than two with acute myeloid leukemia, due to receive a stem cell transplant. The chain joins TRBV20-1 to TRBJ1-2; 9 bases in the middle match TRBD1. In nucleotide form, the sequence is TGCAGTGCTAGGAAACGGGAGGGACAGGGAGACGGCTACACCTTC. It encodes CSARKREGQGDGYTF.